What follows is one T cell receptor beta chain and its context. Antigen: not known. CDR3 size: 16 residues. CDR1 is KGHSH and CDR2 is LQKENI in the germline V gene. These data belong to a study of PD-1 blockade in mismatch repair-deficient tumors. On the study more broadly: Patients had around 11 mismatch repair-deficient cancer types and were previously treated and progressing.

Whole-study results and caveats: After pembrolizumab, tumor-resident clones rose rapidly, then generally contracted before radiologic responses.

Sequencing used immunoSEQ multiplex PCR; TCRdb keeps in-frame clones, though not all of them. The sample records 80,000 to 100,000 clones, over 70% being singletons. This chain uses TRBV18 with TRBJ2-5; TRBD2 aligns across 10 bases. The assigned J gene may be wrong: the sequence end matches TRBJ2-7 better. The sample consisted of peripheral blood, taken 12 weeks after starting pembrolizumab. The receptor's source is an adult with mismatch repair-deficient cancer. The CDR3, as DNA: TGTGCCAGCTCACCATCCGGGCTAGCGGGAGTAAACGAGCAGTACTTC. Amino acid sequence: CASSPSGLAGVNEQYF.